The 6 T cell receptor beta chains in this list originate from one sample, sequenced in a study of read filtering for tumor transcriptome and immune sequencing. The library was built from roughly 400 ng RNA with molecular barcoded adaptors for alpha/delta and beta/gamma chains. TCRdb redid the calling of the reads with MiXCR, one entry per CDR3 protein. Found here are some 48,000 distinct CDR3 sequences, around a fifth of them singletons; the top ten hold less than 20%. The sample comprised a population of CD138-negative cells sorted from bone marrow. The origin of the receptors is a donor older than 35 with multiple myeloma.

By share of the sample, this clonotype is medium-sized. This sequence joins TRBV6-2 or TRBV6-3 and TRBJ2-1, with a possible D match to TRBD1 (5 bases). This CDR3 contains 16 residues. Germline loops: CDR1 MNHEY, CDR2 SVGEGT. V dropped 1 base and J dropped 5 bases, with 15 bases sitting between them. CDR3 loop: CASSYFGPQGNNEQFF. The CDR3 region has the DNA TGTGCCAGCAGTTACTTTGGGCCCCAGGGAAACAATGAGCAGTTCTTC.

This clonotype was picked up many times. This chain joins TRBV5-5 and TRBJ1-1; D is ambiguous. Between the trimmed V and J ends, which lost 2 bases and 7 bases, there was a span of 18 bases. The CDR3 sequence is 15 residues long. CDR1 and CDR2 (germline): SGHKS, YYEKEE (reference sequence). As DNA, the CDR3 is TGTGCCAGCAGCTTAACCGGAACCCTTAATAGTGAAGCTTTCTTT. This translates into CASSLTGTLNSEAFF.

V and J are TRBV2 and TRBJ2-5; a possible D gene is TRBD1 (5 bases). V dropped 3 bases and J dropped 5 bases, with 7 bases sitting between them. Germline V gives CDR1 SNHLY, CDR2 FYNNEI. This CDR3 has 12 residues. Written as DNA, the CDR3 is TGTGCCAGCAGTGACAGGGCGGAGACCCAGTACTTC. As protein: CASSDRAETQYF.

Worth noting for this clonotype: This likely traces to a read error, being one base from a far larger clone. The CDR3 ends on some other residue instead of the conserved phenylalanine or tryptophan, so this is likely a read error. V usage is TRBV7-6 and J usage is TRBJ2-1; 7 bases fit TRBD2. Germline trimming cut 2 bases from V and 7 bases from J; bases unmatched to any gene: 8. CDR3 length: 15 amino acids. Germline values: CDR1 SGHVS, CDR2 FNYEAQ. DNA of the CDR3: TGTGCCAGCAGCTTACGAGTAGGGAGGGTAAATGAGCAGTTCCTC. Translation gives CASSLRVGRVNEQFL.

This clonotype was found many times. The V gene is TRBV5-1, the J gene TRBJ1-1; the D gene is possibly TRBD1 (5 bases). Germline values: CDR1 SGHRS, CDR2 YFSETQ. This CDR3 contains 14 residues. V dropped 1 base and J dropped 3 bases, with 10 bases sitting between them. The CDR3 DNA follows: TGCGCCAGCAGCTTGACGGGAGGGGACACTGAAGCTTTCTTT. It codes for CASSLTGGDTEAFF. Full variable domain (rest looked up from reference TRBV5-1 and TRBJ1-1): KAGVTQTPRYLIKTRGQQVTLSCSPISGHRSVSWYQQTPGQGLQFLFEYFSETQRNKGNFPGRFSGRQFSNSRSEMNVSTLELGDSALYLCASSLTGGDTEAFFGQGTRLTVV.

This clonotype was observed many times. The rearrangement uses TRBV4-1 and TRBJ2-1; 7 positions agree with TRBD2. The CDR3 is 17 residues long. V lost 0 bases and J lost 8; bases outside the gene matches: 13. CDR1 and CDR2 (germline): MGHRA, YSYEKL. CDR3 loop: CASSQEGGTFQADEQFF. CDR3 coding DNA: TGCGCCAGCAGCCAAGAGGGGGGGACTTTCCAGGCGGATGAGCAGTTCTTC.